The rows below give T cell receptor beta chains drawn from one sample of a study of blood T cells in healthy people across ages. One entry per CDR3 protein, called by TCRdb with MiXCR from the 5' RACE reads. The sample records 700,000 to 850,000 distinct CDR3 sequences, less than 70% being singletons. The sequencing input was blood. The receptors here all came from a man aged 80 or over in good health. The CDR3 runs from the conserved cysteine through the conserved F or W. The order of the fields is J gene, D gene, V gene, CDR3 length, clone size, CDR3 DNA, CDR3 protein. D genes are given only for firm matches. The listing skips clone size in some rows; elsewhere it reads once, few, many or a size class.

J: TRBJ1-2; D: -; V: TRBV14; length: 15; size: -; DNA: TGTGCCAGCAGCCAAGTGTCGGGAGGTGGAGCGGATCTCACCTTC; CDR3: CASSQVSGGGADLTF
J: TRBJ2-2; D: -; V: TRBV10-3; length: 16; size: -; DNA: TGTGCCATCACCCAGTGGTCGGGGCTCGGAACCGGGGAGCTGTTTTTT; CDR3: CAITQWSGLGTGELFF
J: TRBJ1-1; D: -; V: TRBV20-1; length: 11; size: -; DNA: TGCAGTGCTAACAGGGAGGCTGAAGCTTTCTTT; CDR3: CSANREAEAFF
J: TRBJ2-7; D: -; V: TRBV9; length: 13; size: -; DNA: TGTGCCAGCAGCCGTGAAATCGGCTACGAGCAGTACTTC; CDR3: CASSREIGYEQYF
J: TRBJ2-7; D: -; V: TRBV12-3/TRBV12-4; length: 14; size: -; DNA: TGTGCCAGCAGTCCCCGTCGGCGATTCTACGAGCAGTACTTC; CDR3: CASSPRRRFYEQYF
J: TRBJ2-7; D: -; V: TRBV18; length: 14; size: -; DNA: TGTGCCAGCTCACCGATCAGTACAGCCTACGAGCAGTACTTC; CDR3: CASSPISTAYEQYF
J: TRBJ2-5; D: TRBD1; V: TRBV10-3; length: 15; size: -; DNA: TGTGCCATCAGCGACATCGGCAGGGGGTCAGAGACCCAGTACTTC; CDR3: CAISDIGRGSETQYF
J: TRBJ2-1; D: -; V: TRBV27; length: 13; size: -; DNA: TGTGCCATCCGGGGGTTAGGCGGCAATGAGCAGTTCTTC; CDR3: CAIRGLGGNEQFF
J: TRBJ2-7; D: -; V: TRBV7-9; length: 12; size: -; DNA: TGTGCCAGCACCCCGGGTGTTTTCCAGCAGTACTTC; CDR3: CASTPGVFQQYF
J: TRBJ2-5; D: TRBD1; V: TRBV4-2; length: 14; size: -; DNA: TGTGCCAGCAGTCGAAGGACAGGGTGGGAGACCCAGTACTTC; CDR3: CASSRRTGWETQYF
J: TRBJ2-5; D: -; V: TRBV9; length: 14; size: -; DNA: TGTGCCAGCAGCACTTCTCAGGGTCAAGAGACCCAGTACTTC; CDR3: CASSTSQGQETQYF
J: TRBJ1-1; D: -; V: TRBV27; length: 14; size: -; DNA: TGTGCCAGCAACACTAAGGGGGAGAACACTGAAGCTTTCTTT; CDR3: CASNTKGENTEAFF
J: TRBJ1-5; D: -; V: TRBV5-1; length: 15; size: few; DNA: TGCGCCAGCAGCTTGTGGGGATCGAGCAATCAGCCCCAGCATTTT; CDR3: CASSLWGSSNQPQHF
J: TRBJ2-1; D: -; V: TRBV6-9; length: 11; size: few; DNA: TGTGCCAGCCCCGGCGGGGCAGGGCAGTTCTTC; CDR3: CASPGGAGQFF
J: TRBJ2-7; D: TRBD1; V: TRBV7-2; length: 15; size: -; DNA: TGTGCCAGCAGCGACCGGGACAGGGGGTCCTACGAGCAGTACTTC; CDR3: CASSDRDRGSYEQYF
J: TRBJ2-5; D: -; V: TRBV12-3/TRBV12-4; length: 14; size: many; DNA: TGTGCCAGCAGTATCGGACAACTGGGAGAGACCCAGTACTTC; CDR3: CASSIGQLGETQYF
J: TRBJ2-1; D: TRBD1; V: TRBV5-1; length: 15; size: -; DNA: TGCGCCAGCATGCCCCGGGACAGGGCCTTCAATGAGCAGTTCTTC; CDR3: CASMPRDRAFNEQFF
J: TRBJ2-1; D: TRBD2; V: TRBV18; length: 15; size: -; DNA: TGTGCCAGCTCACCCGGACTAGGAGTGGACAATGAGCAGTTCTTC; CDR3: CASSPGLGVDNEQFF
J: TRBJ1-1; D: -; V: TRBV20-1; length: 14; size: -; DNA: TGCAGTGCTAGAAGGGGGGCTATGAACACTGAAGCTTTCTTT; CDR3: CSARRGAMNTEAFF
J: TRBJ2-1; D: -; V: TRBV20-1; length: 11; size: few; DNA: TGCAGTGCTAAAGGCTCACAAGTGCAGTTCTTC; CDR3: CSAKGSQVQFF
J: TRBJ2-7; D: TRBD2; V: TRBV7-2; length: 18; size: -; DNA: TGTGCCAGCAGCGTCGGGACTAGCGGGCGCAATCGGGGGGGCGAGCAGTACTTC; CDR3: CASSVGTSGRNRGGEQYF
J: TRBJ2-3; D: TRBD2; V: TRBV7-3; length: 17; size: few; DNA: TGTGCCAGCAGCCCCCGCGCTAGCGGGAGGGGGACAGATACGCAGTATTTT; CDR3: CASSPRASGRGTDTQYF
J: TRBJ1-1; D: -; V: TRBV11-1; length: 14; size: -; DNA: TGTGCCAGCAGCCCCCCCCGGGGGGCCACTGAAGCTTTCTTT; CDR3: CASSPPRGATEAFF
J: TRBJ1-1; D: TRBD1; V: TRBV5-6; length: 14; size: -; DNA: TGTGCCAGCAGCACTTCGGACAGGGACACTGAAGCTTTCTTT; CDR3: CASSTSDRDTEAFF
J: TRBJ2-5; D: -; V: TRBV5-1; length: 14; size: -; DNA: TGCGCCAGCAGCTTGGAAGGCCAGGGGGAGACCCAGTACTTC; CDR3: CASSLEGQGETQYF
J: TRBJ2-1; D: -; V: TRBV5-1; length: 15; size: -; DNA: TGCGCCAGCAGCTTGTCGGGGAGCGGATACAATGAGCAGTTCTTC; CDR3: CASSLSGSGYNEQFF
J: TRBJ2-3; D: -; V: TRBV12-3/TRBV12-4; length: 13; size: -; DNA: TGTGCCAGCACCCTAAGCCGCGGGGATACGCAGTATTTT; CDR3: CASTLSRGDTQYF
J: TRBJ2-7; D: TRBD1; V: TRBV24-1; length: 15; size: -; DNA: TGTGTCACCAGTGATACGGGACAGGGGAAGTACGAGCAGTACTTC; CDR3: CVTSDTGQGKYEQYF